Presented here are 17 T cell receptor beta chains from one specimen sequenced in a study of blood T cell repertoires in COVID-19. The repertoire was sequenced with immunoSEQ multiplex PCR; TCRdb's copy has only in-frame clones and lacks some. The data hold over 150,000 clones, with roughly 81% observed a single time. The sequencing sample was made of peripheral blood. Receptors originate from a middle-aged man with acute or convalescent COVID-19.

The chain recombines TRBV6-5 with TRBJ2-3, with D possibly matching TRBD1 (5 bases). This CDR3 comprises 13 residues. Trimming took 5 bases from V and 8 from J, leaving 14 bases between them. CDR1 MNHEY and CDR2 SVGAGI come from the germline V gene. As DNA, the CDR3 is TGTGCCAGCAGTCCGACAGCACCGGGTACGCAGTATTTT. This sequence encodes CASSPTAPGTQYF.

The chain joins TRBV2 to TRBJ1-2; 7 nucleotides line up with TRBD1. The V and J ends lost 3 bases and 5 bases, in that order; junction bases with no gene match: 3. Per the germline V gene, CDR1 is SNHLY and CDR2 is FYNNEI. There are 13 residues in the CDR3. CDR3 amino acids: CASSDPRGYGYTF. For the CDR3, the DNA is TGTGCCAGCAGTGATCCCAGGGGGTATGGCTACACCTTC.

The V and J genes are TRBV5-4 and TRBJ1-2, with 8 bases aligning to TRBD1. Germline-derived CDR1 and CDR2 are SGHNT and YYREEE (reference sequence). This CDR3 contains 14 residues. V gave up 4 bases and J gave up 2 bases; unmatched junction bases: 4. As DNA, the CDR3 is TGTGCCAGCAGCCCGACAGGGGAGAACTATGGCTACACCTTC. Protein sequence: CASSPTGENYGYTF.

The CDR3 nucleotides read TGTGCCAGCAGCACTCGCAGGGCCCTAGCCAAAAACATTCAGTACTTC. This encodes CASSTRRALAKNIQYF. V and J are TRBV28 and TRBJ2-4, with D possibly being TRBD1 (5 bases). CDR3 length: 16 residues. Germline-derived CDR1 and CDR2 are MDHEN and SYDVKM. With 6 bases removed from V and 0 bases from J, the gap between germline ends came to 15 bases.

The chain combines TRBV6-2 or TRBV6-3 with TRBJ2-7, with 9 positions matching TRBD1. CDR1 is MNHEY and CDR2 is SVGEGT in the germline V gene. Germline trimming cut 5 bases from V and 0 bases from J; bases unmatched to any gene: 8. The length of the CDR3 is 16 residues. This chain's CDR3 is CASSTGDRALSYEQYF. DNA for the CDR3: TGTGCCAGCAGTACAGGGGACAGGGCGCTCTCCTACGAGCAGTACTTC.

The chain joins TRBV10-3 to TRBJ1-1; no reliable D call. The V end was cut by 1 base, the J end by 2 bases, with 8 bases between. In germline, CDR1 is ENHRY, CDR2 SYGVKD. There are 14 residues in the CDR3. The CDR3, as DNA: TGTGCCATCAGTGAGTGGGCAGCTAACACTGAAGCTTTCTTT. Protein product: CAISEWAANTEAFF.

The rearrangement links TRBV30 to TRBJ2-2; 8 positions agree with TRBD1. Losses at the gene ends were 5 bases for V and 5 bases for J; bases not matched to a gene: 13. The CDR3 is 16 amino acids. The germline V gene has CDR1 GTSNPN and CDR2 SVGIG (reference sequence). Here the CDR3 DNA reads TGTGCCTGGTCGGCCAGGGGGCGGGTAATAACCGGGGAGCTGTTTTTT. Protein sequence: CAWSARGRVITGELFF.

This clone was detected once. The junction departs from the called germline gene at one end, perhaps through a read error. CDR3 sequence reads: CVSATQGSEQYF. DNA for the CDR3: TGTGTCAGCGCCACACAGGGTTCCGAGCAGTACTTC. The V and J genes are TRBV6-5 and TRBJ2-7; maybe TRBD1 (6 bases). The V gene's germline CDR1 is MNHEY and CDR2 SVGAGI. The CDR3 is 12 amino acids.

This clone was found a few times. V and J are TRBV15 and TRBJ1-2; TRBD1 agrees at 7 bases. Looked up from germline, CDR1 is LNHNV and CDR2 is YYDKDF (reference sequence). CDR3 length: 14 amino acids. Trimming cost V 4 bases and J 5 bases; bases outside gene matches: 7. CDR3 DNA sequence: TGTGCCACCAGCATACAAACAGGGGCTTATGGCTACACCTTC. Amino acid sequence: CATSIQTGAYGYTF. Full variable domain (remainder filled in from reference TRBV15 and TRBJ1-2): DAMVIQNPRYQVTQFGKPVTLSCSQTLNHNVMYWYQQKSSQAPKLLFHYYDKDFNNEADTPDNFQSRRPNTSFCFLDIRSPGLGDTAMYLCATSIQTGAYGYTFGSGTRLTVV.

This chain links TRBV3-1 (or the pseudogene TRBV3-2) with TRBJ2-7; 11 bases match TRBD2. The CDR3 sequence is 15 residues long. The J segment lost 3 bases and the V segment lost 4 bases, leaving 5 bases of the junction unmatched. Germline V gene sequence: CDR1 LGHDT, CDR2 YNNKEL (reference sequence). CDR3 loop: CASSRGTSGLYEQYF. The DNA of the CDR3 is TGTGCCAGCAGCCGAGGGACTAGCGGTCTCTACGAGCAGTACTTC.

The CDR3 here is CASSRQGAGANVLTF. CDR3 nucleotide sequence: TGTGCCAGCTCCCGTCAGGGTGCCGGGGCCAACGTCCTGACTTTC. J is TRBJ2-6 and V is TRBV18; the D gene is possibly TRBD1 (5 bases). The CDR3 sequence is 15 residues long. The V end lost 6 bases, the J end lost 4 bases, and 13 bases lay between the germline ends. Per the germline V gene, CDR1 is KGHSH and CDR2 is LQKENI.

The chain combines TRBV4-1 with TRBJ1-1; D perhaps matches TRBD1 (5 bases). This CDR3 has 15 residues. Trimming shortened V by 2 bases and J by 4 bases, and 14 bases separated the two germline ends. The germline gives CDR1 MGHRA, CDR2 YSYEKL. CDR3 DNA sequence: TGCGCCAGCAGCCAATCTCTAGACAGTGGCACTGAAGCTTTCTTT. Amino acids: CASSQSLDSGTEAFF.

The chain uses TRBV19 and TRBJ2-7, with a possible D match to TRBD2 (6 bases). V lost 5 bases to trimming and J lost 1 base, with 21 bases between them. The CDR3 has 17 residues. Germline CDR1 reads LNHDA; CDR2 reads SQIVND (reference sequence). This chain's CDR3 is CASSFGNWVSGSYEQYF. CDR3 nucleotides: TGTGCCAGTAGTTTTGGTAATTGGGTCAGCGGGTCCTACGAGCAGTACTTC.

The gene calls are TRBV24-1 and TRBJ2-1, with TRBD1 identical over 8 bases. V was pared by 9 bases and J by 0 bases, with 6 bases of the junction left unmatched. The germline V gene encodes CDR1 KGHDR and CDR2 SFDVKD. CDR3 length: 15 residues. The CDR3 bases are TGTGCCACCGGACCGGGACAGGACTCCTACAATGAGCAGTTCTTC. It translates to CATGPGQDSYNEQFF.

V usage is TRBV9 and J usage is TRBJ1-5, with no clear D. This CDR3 contains 15 residues. From germline, CDR1 is SGDLS and CDR2 YYNGEE. The V gene lost 0 bases and the J gene lost 6 bases, with 13 bases spanning the gap. CDR3 region: CASSVGGNAIQPQHF. Written as DNA, the CDR3 is TGTGCCAGCAGCGTAGGCGGGAACGCTATTCAGCCCCAGCATTTT.

The CDR3 region has the DNA TGTGCCATCAGTGAAGGGGTGGGCAATGAGCAGTTCTTC. Its protein product is CAISEGVGNEQFF. The chain joins TRBV10-3 to TRBJ2-1, with D maybe TRBD1 (5 bases). Germline assignment: CDR1 ENHRY and CDR2 SYGVKD. CDR3 size: 13 residues. Trimming took off 3 bases at V and 6 bases at J, with 9 bases between the two ends.

This chain links TRBV28 with TRBJ1-3; 10 positions agree with TRBD1. The CDR3 has 14 residues. V trimming: 10 bases; J trimming: 6 bases; junction bases outside the gene matches: 9. CDR1 MDHEN and CDR2 SYDVKM come from the germline V gene. As DNA, the CDR3 is TGTGCCACGGAACGGGACAGGGGAGTAAACACCATATATTTT. Protein: CATERDRGVNTIYF.